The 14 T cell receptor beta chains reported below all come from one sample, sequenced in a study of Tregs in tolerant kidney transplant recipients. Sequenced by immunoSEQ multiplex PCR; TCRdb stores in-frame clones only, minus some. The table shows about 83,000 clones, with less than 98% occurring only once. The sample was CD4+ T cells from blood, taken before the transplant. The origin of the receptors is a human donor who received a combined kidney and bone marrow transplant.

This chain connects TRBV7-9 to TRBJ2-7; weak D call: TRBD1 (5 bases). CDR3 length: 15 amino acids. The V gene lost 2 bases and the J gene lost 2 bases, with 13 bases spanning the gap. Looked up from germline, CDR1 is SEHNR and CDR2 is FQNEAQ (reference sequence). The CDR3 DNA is TGTGCCAGCAGCTTATTGGCAGGGCTTACCTACGAGCAGTACTTC. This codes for CASSLLAGLTYEQYF. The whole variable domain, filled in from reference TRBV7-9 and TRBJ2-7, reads DTGVSQNPRHKITKRGQNVTFRCDPISEHNRLYWYRQTLGQGPEFLTYFQNEAQLEKSRLLSDRFSAERPKGSFSTLEIQRTEQGDSAMYLCASSLLAGLTYEQYFGPGTRLTVT.

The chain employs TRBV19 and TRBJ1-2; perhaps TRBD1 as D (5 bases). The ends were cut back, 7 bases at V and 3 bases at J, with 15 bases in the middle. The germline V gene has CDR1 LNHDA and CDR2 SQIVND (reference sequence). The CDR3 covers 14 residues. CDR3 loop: CASKGRGTDYGYTF. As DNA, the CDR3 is TGTGCCAGTAAGGGGCGGGGAACAGACTATGGCTACACCTTC.

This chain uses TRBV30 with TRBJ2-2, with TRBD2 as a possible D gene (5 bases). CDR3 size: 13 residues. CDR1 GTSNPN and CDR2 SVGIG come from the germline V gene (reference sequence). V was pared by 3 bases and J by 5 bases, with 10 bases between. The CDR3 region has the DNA TGTGCCTGGAGCCACACTAGAACCGGGGAGCTGTTTTTT. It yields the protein CAWSHTRTGELFF.

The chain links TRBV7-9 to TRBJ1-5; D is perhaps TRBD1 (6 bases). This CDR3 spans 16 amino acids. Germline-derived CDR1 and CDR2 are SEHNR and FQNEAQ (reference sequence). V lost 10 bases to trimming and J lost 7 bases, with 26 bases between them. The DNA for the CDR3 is TGTGCCATCCCTTACCCAACCGGGGACACCGACCAGCCCCAGCATTTT. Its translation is CAIPYPTGDTDQPQHF.

CDR3 amino acids: CASSSGGGYNSPLHF. The CDR3 DNA sequence: TGCGCCAGCAGCTCCGGCGGGGGCTATAATTCACCCCTCCACTTT. V and J are TRBV5-1 and TRBJ1-6; D is perhaps TRBD1 (5 bases). The CDR3 is 15 residues long. In germline, CDR1 is SGHRS, CDR2 YFSETQ. Trimming took off 3 bases at V and 3 bases at J, with 10 bases between the two ends.

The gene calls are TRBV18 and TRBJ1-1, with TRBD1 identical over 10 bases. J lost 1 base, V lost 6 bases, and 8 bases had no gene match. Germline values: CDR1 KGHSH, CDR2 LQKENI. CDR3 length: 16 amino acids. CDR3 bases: TGTGCCAGCTCCCTCGACAGGGGGCTATGGAACACTGAAGCTTTCTTT. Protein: CASSLDRGLWNTEAFF.

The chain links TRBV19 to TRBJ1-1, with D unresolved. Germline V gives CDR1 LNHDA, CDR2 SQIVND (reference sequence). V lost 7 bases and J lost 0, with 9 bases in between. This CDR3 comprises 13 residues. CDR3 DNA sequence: TGTGCCAGTATGGCTTTCGTGAACACTGAAGCTTTCTTT. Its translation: CASMAFVNTEAFF.

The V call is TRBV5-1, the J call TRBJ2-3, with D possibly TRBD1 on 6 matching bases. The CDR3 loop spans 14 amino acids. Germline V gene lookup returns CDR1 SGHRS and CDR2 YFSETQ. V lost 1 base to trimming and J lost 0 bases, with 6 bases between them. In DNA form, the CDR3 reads TGCGCCAGCAGCTTGCAGGGGAGCACAGATACGCAGTATTTT. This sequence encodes CASSLQGSTDTQYF.

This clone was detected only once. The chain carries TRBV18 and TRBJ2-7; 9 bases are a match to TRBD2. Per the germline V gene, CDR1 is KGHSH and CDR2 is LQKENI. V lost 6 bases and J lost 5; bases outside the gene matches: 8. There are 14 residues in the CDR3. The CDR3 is CASSPGLAIDEQYF. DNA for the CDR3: TGTGCCAGCTCCCCGGGACTAGCTATCGACGAGCAGTACTTC.

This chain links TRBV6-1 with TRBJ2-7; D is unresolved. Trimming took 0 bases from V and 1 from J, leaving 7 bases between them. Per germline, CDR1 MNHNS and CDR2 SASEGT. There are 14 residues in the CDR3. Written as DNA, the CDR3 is TGTGCCAGCAGTGAAGCTTTCAGGTCCTACGAGCAGTACTTC. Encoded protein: CASSEAFRSYEQYF.

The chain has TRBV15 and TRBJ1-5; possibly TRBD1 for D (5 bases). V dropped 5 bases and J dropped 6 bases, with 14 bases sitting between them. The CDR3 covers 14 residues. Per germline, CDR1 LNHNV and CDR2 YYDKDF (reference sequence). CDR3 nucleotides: TGTGCCACCAGCTTGGGGCCGTGGGGTCAGCCCCAGCATTTT. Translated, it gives CATSLGPWGQPQHF.

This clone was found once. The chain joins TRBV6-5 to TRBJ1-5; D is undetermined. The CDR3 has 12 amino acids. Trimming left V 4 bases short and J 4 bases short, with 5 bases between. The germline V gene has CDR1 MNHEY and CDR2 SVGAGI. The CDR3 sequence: CASSFLNQPQHF. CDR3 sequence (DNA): TGTGCCAGCAGTTTCTTAAATCAGCCCCAGCATTTT.

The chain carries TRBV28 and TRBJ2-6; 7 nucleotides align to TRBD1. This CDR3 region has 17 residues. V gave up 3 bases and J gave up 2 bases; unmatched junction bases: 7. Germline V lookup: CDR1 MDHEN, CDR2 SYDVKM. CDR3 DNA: TGTGCCAGCAGTTTTGGGACAGTTATAACTGGGGCCAACGTCCTGACTTTC. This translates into CASSFGTVITGANVLTF.

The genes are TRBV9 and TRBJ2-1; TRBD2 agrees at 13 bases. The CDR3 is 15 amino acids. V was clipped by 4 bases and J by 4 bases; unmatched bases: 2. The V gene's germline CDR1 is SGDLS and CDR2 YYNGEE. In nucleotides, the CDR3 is TGTGCCAGCAGCCAGACTAGCGGGAGGTACAATGAGCAGTTCTTC. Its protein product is CASSQTSGRYNEQFF. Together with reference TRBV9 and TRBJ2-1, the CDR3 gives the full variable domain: DSGVTQTPKHLITATGQRVTLRCSPRSGDLSVYWYQQSLDQGLQFLIQYYNGEERAKGNILERFSAQQFPDLHSELNLSSLELGDSALYFCASSQTSGRYNEQFFGPGTRLTVL.